This record looks at one TCR beta chain sequence and its context. Clones were read by immunoSEQ multiplex PCR, and TCRdb kept only the in-frame ones, dropping some. In the table there are nearly 7,500 clones, around two thirds of which are singletons. The V end was cut by 4 bases, the J end by 0 bases, with 11 bases between. The CDR3 covers 15 residues. CDR1 LNHDA and CDR2 SQIVND come from the germline V gene (reference sequence). The data belong to a study of chemoradiotherapy in HPV16-positive cancers. The TCR sequence derives from a human donor with HPV-associated anogenital cancer. The rearrangement links TRBV19 to TRBJ2-3; D not resolved. The sequenced sample was tumor tissue, obtained from a patient who underwent chemoradiotherapy. As DNA, the CDR3 is TGTGCCAGTAGTAACGACGGTCGTAGCACAGATACGCAGTATTTT. Translation: CASSNDGRSTDTQYF. Drawing the rest from reference TRBV19 and TRBJ2-3, the complete variable domain is DGGITQSPKYLFRKEGQNVTLSCEQNLNHDAMYWYRQDPGQGLRLIYYSQIVNDFQKGDIAEGYSVSREKKESFPLTVTSAQKNPTAFYLCASSNDGRSTDTQYFGPGTRLTVL.